These 24 T cell receptor beta chains share one sample of origin, sequenced in a study of blood T cell repertoires in COVID-19. TCRdb keeps only in-frame clones here, not all; method: immunoSEQ multiplex PCR. The repertoire has about 280,000 clones, roughly nine tenths of them found once; the top ten carry roughly 2.4%. The sequenced sample consisted of peripheral blood. All receptors come from a woman aged 45 to 65 who had recovered from COVID-19.

V is TRBV5-4 and J is TRBJ1-2; TRBD1 is a possible D gene (6 bases). V was trimmed by 5 bases and J by 1 base, leaving 12 bases between them. The CDR3 contains 14 residues. Germline loops: CDR1 SGHNT, CDR2 YYREEE (reference sequence). The CDR3 DNA is TGTGCCAGCAGTCAGACAGGAGTTAACTATGGCTACACCTTC. Amino acid sequence: CASSQTGVNYGYTF. Together with reference TRBV5-4 and TRBJ1-2, the CDR3 gives the full variable domain: ETGVTQSPTHLIKTRGQQVTLRCSSQSGHNTVSWYQQALGQGPQFIFQYYREEENGRGNFPPRFSGLQFPNYSSELNVNALELDDSALYLCASSQTGVNYGYTFGSGTRLTVV.

The V and J genes are TRBV5-3 and TRBJ1-1, with TRBD1 matching over 9 bases. TRBV5-3 is recorded as an ORF, its role being uncertain. The CDR3 loop spans 16 amino acids. The V and J ends lost 0 bases and 0 bases, in that order; junction bases with no gene match: 3. The CDR3 DNA is TGTGCCAGAAGCTTGGTACAGGGGGCGTTGAACACTGAAGCTTTCTTT. This translates into CARSLVQGALNTEAFF.

Turning to this clone: Additional DNA sequences in this sample encode the identical CDR3. The chain links TRBV5-8 to TRBJ2-3; possibly TRBD1 for D (6 bases). The V gene's germline CDR1 is SGHTS and CDR2 YDEGEE. The CDR3 has 15 amino acids. V lost 5 bases, J lost 2 bases, and 15 bases lay in between. CDR3 residues: CASSPGVSNTDTQYF. In nucleotides, the CDR3 is TGTGCCAGCAGTCCAGGGGTGTCGAACACAGATACGCAGTATTTT.

The chain uses TRBV5-1 and TRBJ1-1, with D possibly being TRBD1 (6 bases). There are 13 residues in the CDR3. V was pared by 3 bases and J by 5 bases, with 11 bases between. The germline V gene has CDR1 SGHRS and CDR2 YFSETQ. The CDR3 nucleotides read TGCGCCAGCAGCTGGGGAGGGGGAACTGAAGCTTTCTTT. Its protein product is CASSWGGGTEAFF.

The chain uses TRBV3-1 (or the pseudogene TRBV3-2) and TRBJ1-2, with TRBD1 matching over 8 bases. CDR1 is LGHDT and CDR2 is YNNKEL in the germline V gene (reference sequence). After removal of 2 bases from V and 4 bases from J, the junction contained 15 bases not matched to a gene. This CDR3 comprises 18 residues. The CDR3 loop reads CASSQKGLGQGNLYGYTF. The CDR3, as DNA: TGTGCCAGCAGCCAAAAAGGGCTCGGACAGGGCAACCTCTATGGCTACACCTTC.

The rearrangement links TRBV23-1 to TRBJ1-2; possible D gene TRBD1, 5 bases. TRBV23-1 is an ORF, with its function uncertain. Trimming removed 0 bases from V and 3 bases from J, with 17 bases in between. The CDR3 runs 17 residues. CDR3 bases: TGCGCCAGCAGTCAATCCCGCAGGGTGGGTCTTGACTATGGCTACACCTTC. Translating it yields CASSQSRRVGLDYGYTF.

This chain uses TRBV7-2 with TRBJ2-3, with D uncertain. Trimming left V 4 bases short and J 2 bases short, with 7 bases between. This CDR3 has 13 residues. Germline assignment: CDR1 SGHTA and CDR2 FQGNSA. This CDR3 reads CASSSWHTDTQYF. The CDR3, as DNA: TGTGCCAGCAGCTCATGGCACACAGATACGCAGTATTTT.

This clone was counted once. The chain has TRBV11-1 and TRBJ2-1; a possible D gene is TRBD2 (5 bases). The germline V gene has CDR1 SGHAT and CDR2 FQDESV (reference sequence). This CDR3 is 11 amino acids long. V was pared by 6 bases and J by 12 bases, with 12 bases between. The CDR3 nucleotides are TGTGCCAGCAGTACCGGGGTCCTGCAGTTCTTC. Translated: CASSTGVLQFF. Looking up the rest from reference TRBV11-1 and TRBJ2-1 gives the full variable domain: EAEVAQSPRYKITEKSQAVAFWCDPISGHATLYWYRQILGQGPELLVQFQDESVVDDSQLPKDRFSAERLKGVDSTLKIQPAELGDSAMYLCASSTGVLQFFGPGTRLTVL.

CDR3 DNA sequence: TGTGCCAGCAGGAGTTTTATCACCCAAGAGACCCAGTACTTC. This encodes CASRSFITQETQYF. V is TRBV7-2 and J is TRBJ2-5; D remains ambiguous. This CDR3 is built from 14 residues. Trimming shortened V by 6 bases and J by 1 base, and 12 bases separated the two germline ends. Germline loops: CDR1 SGHTA, CDR2 FQGNSA.

V is TRBV5-8 and J is TRBJ2-3; 7 nucleotides match TRBD2. The CDR3 contains 15 residues. With V trimmed by 4 bases and J by 0 bases, 5 bases remained unmatched. From germline, CDR1 is SGHTS and CDR2 YDEGEE. This CDR3 is CASSKLAQSTDTQYF. CDR3 coding DNA: TGTGCCAGCAGCAAACTAGCGCAGAGCACAGATACGCAGTATTTT. Full variable domain (remainder filled in from reference TRBV5-8 and TRBJ2-3): EAGVTQSPTHLIKTRGQQATLRCSPISGHTSVYWYQQALGLGLQFLLWYDEGEERNRGNFPPRFSGRQFPNYSSELNVNALELEDSALYLCASSKLAQSTDTQYFGPGTRLTVL.

The V and J genes are TRBV5-1 and TRBJ2-5, with 7 bases aligning to TRBD2. The V segment lost 1 base and the J segment 1 base; nucleotides outside the gene matches: 4. This CDR3 spans 15 amino acids. Germline CDR1 is SGHRS and CDR2 is YFSETQ. The CDR3 sequence: CASSLIGGGQETQYF. The CDR3 region has the DNA TGCGCCAGCAGCTTGATCGGCGGGGGCCAAGAGACCCAGTACTTC.

The chain combines TRBV28 with TRBJ1-1; D is unresolved. Germline CDR1 is MDHEN and CDR2 is SYDVKM. The CDR3 sequence is 13 residues long. Trimming pared 9 bases from V and 0 bases from J, leaving 11 bases between. CDR3 loop: CASISYMNTEAFF. The CDR3 DNA is TGTGCCAGTATAAGTTACATGAACACTGAAGCTTTCTTT.

V is TRBV4-2 and J is TRBJ2-3, with TRBD2 matching over 12 bases. The CDR3 covers 16 residues. J was trimmed by 3 bases and V by 5 bases; bases with no gene match: 6. In germline, CDR1 is LGHNA, CDR2 YNFKEQ. DNA of the CDR3: TGTGCCAGCAGCGCCCGACTAGCGGGGGATACAGATACGCAGTATTTT. It translates to CASSARLAGDTDTQYF.

This clone appeared once. Other DNA sequences from this sample encode an identical CDR3 as well. This chain connects TRBV6-2 or TRBV6-3 to TRBJ1-2, with a tentative D call TRBD1 (5 bases). Germline V gene data show CDR1 as MNHEY and CDR2 as SVGEGT. The ends were cut back, 0 bases at V and 4 bases at J, with 6 bases in the middle. The CDR3 covers 13 residues. The CDR3 sequence: CASSYSTGYGYTF. The CDR3 coding sequence is TGTGCCAGCAGTTACTCCACAGGCTATGGCTACACCTTC.

The rearrangement joins TRBV6-2 or TRBV6-3 to TRBJ1-2; D is perhaps TRBD1 (5 bases). The CDR3 extends over 15 amino acids. The V end lost 5 bases, the J end lost 8 bases, and 21 bases lay between the germline ends. Germline CDR1 is MNHEY and CDR2 is SVGEGT. The CDR3 is CASSEELSGWYGYTF. The DNA of the CDR3 is TGTGCCAGCAGTGAGGAGCTGTCAGGGTGGTACGGCTACACCTTC.

This clone came up once. V gene TRBV28 combines with J gene TRBJ1-6, with TRBD1 matching 9 bases. From germline, CDR1 is MDHEN and CDR2 SYDVKM. The V and J ends lost 3 bases and 10 bases, in that order; junction bases with no gene match: 7. The CDR3 length is 15 residues. The CDR3 nucleotides are TGTGCCAGCAGTTTTGGGACAGGGAACATATCACCCCTCCACTTT. This codes for CASSFGTGNISPLHF. The whole variable domain, filled in from reference TRBV28 and TRBJ1-6, reads DVKVTQSSRYLVKRTGEKVFLECVQDMDHENMFWYRQDPGLGLRLIYFSYDVKMKEKGDIPEGYSVSREKKERFSLILESASTNQTSMYLCASSFGTGNISPLHFGNGTRLTVT.

V gene TRBV19 combines with J gene TRBJ1-6; D is ambiguous. The CDR3 has 14 amino acids. Trimming cost V 9 bases and J 0 bases, with 9 bases left between them. Germline V gene sequence: CDR1 LNHDA, CDR2 SQIVND (reference sequence). The chain's CDR3 is CASSGSSYNSPLHF. The CDR3 DNA is TGTGCCAGCAGCGGGAGCTCCTATAATTCACCCCTCCACTTT.

A few counts support this clone. The rearrangement links TRBV5-1 to TRBJ2-7; D gene unclear. Trimming shortened V by 0 bases and J by 2 bases, and 9 bases separated the two germline ends. The CDR3 consists of 14 residues. Germline-derived CDR1 and CDR2 are SGHRS and YFSETQ. The chain's CDR3 is CASSLVPEAYEQYF. As DNA, the CDR3 is TGCGCCAGCAGCTTGGTTCCCGAGGCCTACGAGCAGTACTTC.

This chain connects TRBV19 to TRBJ2-2; 7 bases map to TRBD1. The CDR3 is 15 amino acids. Germline assignment: CDR1 LNHDA and CDR2 SQIVND (reference sequence). J lost 3 bases, V lost 5 bases, and 6 bases had no gene match. The CDR3 loop is CASSPPGQHTGELFF. The CDR3 DNA reads as TGTGCCAGTAGTCCGCCGGGACAGCACACCGGGGAGCTGTTTTTT.

This clone appeared a few times. J is TRBJ1-6 and V is TRBV6-5; 9 positions agree with TRBD1. There are 16 residues in the CDR3. Germline values: CDR1 MNHEY, CDR2 SVGAGI. V shed 4 bases and J 6 bases; nucleotides not matched to a gene: 7. The CDR3 here is CASSFTQGAFNSPLHF. In DNA, the CDR3 is TGTGCCAGCAGTTTCACACAGGGGGCTTTTAATTCACCCCTCCACTTT.

This chain joins TRBV7-2 and TRBJ1-4, with 10 bases lining up with TRBD1. The ends lost 5 bases at V and 0 bases at J; junction bases unmatched: 3. The germline V gene encodes CDR1 SGHTA and CDR2 FQGNSA. The CDR3 runs 16 residues. The CDR3 here is CASSGTGVATNEKLFF. For the CDR3, the DNA is TGTGCCAGCAGCGGGACAGGGGTTGCAACTAATGAAAAACTGTTTTTT.

The chain recombines TRBV5-4 with TRBJ2-3, with 10 bases that match TRBD2. The trim removed 0 bases at V and 6 bases at J, leaving 4 bases unmatched. Germline-derived CDR1 and CDR2 are SGHNT and YYREEE (reference sequence). CDR3 length: 15 residues. The CDR3 protein is CASSLASSGSDTQYF. The CDR3 nucleotides are TGTGCCAGCAGCTTGGCCTCTAGCGGGAGCGATACGCAGTATTTT.

The gene calls are TRBV18 and TRBJ1-2; 11 bases are shared with TRBD1. This CDR3 comprises 15 residues. V shed 6 bases and J 5 bases; nucleotides not matched to a gene: 8. Germline V gene sequence: CDR1 KGHSH, CDR2 LQKENI. This chain's CDR3 is CASSPDRGLLYGYTF. The CDR3 DNA reads TGTGCCAGCTCCCCGGACAGGGGGCTACTGTATGGCTACACCTTC.

V usage is TRBV27 and J usage is TRBJ2-7; 8 nucleotides match TRBD2. V shed 3 bases and J 3 bases; nucleotides not matched to a gene: 1. The germline gives CDR1 MNHEY, CDR2 SMNVEV (reference sequence). The CDR3 runs 13 residues. The CDR3 reads CASSLTSDYEQYF. CDR3 in DNA: TGTGCCAGCAGTTTGACTAGCGACTACGAGCAGTACTTC.